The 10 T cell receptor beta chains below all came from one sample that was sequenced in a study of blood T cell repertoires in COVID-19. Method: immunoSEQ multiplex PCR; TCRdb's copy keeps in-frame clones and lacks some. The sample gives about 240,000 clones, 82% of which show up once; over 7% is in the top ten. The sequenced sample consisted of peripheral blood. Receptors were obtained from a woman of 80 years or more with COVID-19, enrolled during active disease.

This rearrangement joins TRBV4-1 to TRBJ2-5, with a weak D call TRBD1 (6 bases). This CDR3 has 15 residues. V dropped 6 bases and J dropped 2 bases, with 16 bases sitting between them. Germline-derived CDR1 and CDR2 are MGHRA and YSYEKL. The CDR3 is CASSSRGMVQETQYF. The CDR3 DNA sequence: TGCGCCAGCAGTTCTAGGGGGATGGTGCAAGAGACCCAGTACTTC.

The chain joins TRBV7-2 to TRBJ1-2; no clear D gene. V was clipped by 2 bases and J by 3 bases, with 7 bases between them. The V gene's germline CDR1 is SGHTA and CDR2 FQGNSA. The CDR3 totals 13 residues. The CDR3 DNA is TGTGCCAGCAGCTTAAGCGGGTACTATGGCTACACCTTC. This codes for CASSLSGYYGYTF.

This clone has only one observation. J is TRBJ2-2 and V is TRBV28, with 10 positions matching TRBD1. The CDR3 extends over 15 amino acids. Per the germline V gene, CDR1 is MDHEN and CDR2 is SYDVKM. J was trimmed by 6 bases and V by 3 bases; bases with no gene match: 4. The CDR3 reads CASSLGTGVAGELFF. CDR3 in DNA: TGTGCCAGCAGTTTGGGGACAGGGGTGGCCGGGGAGCTGTTTTTT.

CDR3: CASSLSATGTGGNYGYTF. DNA for the CDR3: TGTGCCAGCAGTTTATCGGCAACGGGGACAGGGGGCAACTATGGCTACACCTTC. This rearrangement joins TRBV27 to TRBJ1-2; 12 nucleotides match TRBD1. The CDR3 is 18 residues long. Germline lookup yields CDR1 MNHEY and CDR2 SMNVEV (reference sequence). V was clipped by 0 bases and J by 2 bases; unmatched bases: 7.

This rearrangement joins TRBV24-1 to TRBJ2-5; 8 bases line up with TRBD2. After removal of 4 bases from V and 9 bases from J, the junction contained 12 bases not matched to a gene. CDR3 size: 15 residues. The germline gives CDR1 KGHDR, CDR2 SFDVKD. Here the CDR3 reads CATSEQSGGRSPQYF. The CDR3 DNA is TGTGCCACCAGTGAGCAGTCAGGCGGGAGGTCCCCCCAGTACTTC.

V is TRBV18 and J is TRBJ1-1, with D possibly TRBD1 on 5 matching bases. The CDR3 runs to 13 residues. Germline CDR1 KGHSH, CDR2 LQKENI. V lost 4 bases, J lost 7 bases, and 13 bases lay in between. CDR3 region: CASSLPGRSEAFF. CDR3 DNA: TGTGCCAGCTCACTCCCAGGGAGGAGTGAAGCTTTCTTT.

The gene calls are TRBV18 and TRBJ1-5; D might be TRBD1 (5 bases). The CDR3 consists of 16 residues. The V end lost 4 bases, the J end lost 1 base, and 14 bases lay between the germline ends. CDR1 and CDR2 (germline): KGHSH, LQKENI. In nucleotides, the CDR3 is TGTGCCAGCTCACAGGCGTCGGCAGGGAGCAATCAGCCCCAGCATTTT. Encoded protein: CASSQASAGSNQPQHF.

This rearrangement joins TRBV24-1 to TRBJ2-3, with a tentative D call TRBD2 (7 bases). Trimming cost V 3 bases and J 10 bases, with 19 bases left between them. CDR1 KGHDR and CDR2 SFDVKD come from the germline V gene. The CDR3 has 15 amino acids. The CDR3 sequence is CATSDRKGGGKAQYF. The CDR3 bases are TGTGCCACCAGTGATAGGAAGGGGGGAGGGAAGGCGCAGTATTTT.

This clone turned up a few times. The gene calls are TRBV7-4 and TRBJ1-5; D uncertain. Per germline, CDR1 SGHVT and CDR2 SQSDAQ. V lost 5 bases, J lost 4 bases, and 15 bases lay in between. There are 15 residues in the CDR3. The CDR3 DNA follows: TGTGCCAGCAGCCCCGCGGCAAGTCGGAATCAGCCCCAGCATTTT. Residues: CASSPAASRNQPQHF.

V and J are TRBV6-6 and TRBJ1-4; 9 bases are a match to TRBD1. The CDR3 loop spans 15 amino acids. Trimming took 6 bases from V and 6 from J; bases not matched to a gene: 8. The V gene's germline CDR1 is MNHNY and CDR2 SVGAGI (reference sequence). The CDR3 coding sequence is TGTGCCAGCAGGCCTAAACGGGACAGGGATGAAAAACTGTTTTTT. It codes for CASRPKRDRDEKLFF.